The subject of this entry is one T cell receptor (beta chain). What it binds is not known. At one of its ends the junction is not consistent with the germline gene, which may arise from a read error. The sample originates from a study of glioma-infiltrating T cells after dendritic cell vaccination. Across the study: Monocyte-derived dendritic cells, cultured approximately 7 days with IL-4 and GM-CSF, were pulsed with autologous tumor lysate. The study's findings and limits: Survival was not directly related to TCR clonality in these patients.

Time point meaning: after dendritic cell vaccination, including at tumor progression/relapse. Selection required adequate fresh-frozen tumor tissue plus more than two years' survival data. Amplification used 60 V beta primers and 13 J beta primers. The assay was immunoSEQ multiplex PCR, and TCRdb's table has in-frame clones only and misses some. Seen here are tens of thousands of clones, about four fifths observed once, and the top ten hold under 7%. Germline CDR1 is MGHDK and CDR2 is SYGVNS. The CDR3 extends over 15 amino acids. This specimen consisted of blood, obtained after dendritic cell vaccination. This chain connects TRBV25-1 to TRBJ2-7; 9 bases map to TRBD1. The TCR sequence derives from a human donor with glioblastoma. The CDR3 DNA is TGTGCCAGCAGTCCTCCGGGACAGGGATTCTACGGGCAGTACTTC. This translates into CASSPPGQGFYGQYF.